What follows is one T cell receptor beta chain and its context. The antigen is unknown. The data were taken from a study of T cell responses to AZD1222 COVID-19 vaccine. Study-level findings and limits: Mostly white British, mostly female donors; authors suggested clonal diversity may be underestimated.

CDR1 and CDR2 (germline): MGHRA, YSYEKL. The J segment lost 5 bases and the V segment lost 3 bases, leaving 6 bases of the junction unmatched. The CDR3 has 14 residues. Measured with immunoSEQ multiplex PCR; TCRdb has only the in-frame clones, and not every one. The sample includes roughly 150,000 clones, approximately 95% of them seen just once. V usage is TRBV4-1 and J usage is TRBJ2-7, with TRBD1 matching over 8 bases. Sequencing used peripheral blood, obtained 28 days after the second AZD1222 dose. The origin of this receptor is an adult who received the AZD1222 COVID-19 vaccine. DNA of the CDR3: TGCGCCAGCAGCCACCGACAGGGGTGGGACGAGCAGTACTTC. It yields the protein CASSHRQGWDEQYF.